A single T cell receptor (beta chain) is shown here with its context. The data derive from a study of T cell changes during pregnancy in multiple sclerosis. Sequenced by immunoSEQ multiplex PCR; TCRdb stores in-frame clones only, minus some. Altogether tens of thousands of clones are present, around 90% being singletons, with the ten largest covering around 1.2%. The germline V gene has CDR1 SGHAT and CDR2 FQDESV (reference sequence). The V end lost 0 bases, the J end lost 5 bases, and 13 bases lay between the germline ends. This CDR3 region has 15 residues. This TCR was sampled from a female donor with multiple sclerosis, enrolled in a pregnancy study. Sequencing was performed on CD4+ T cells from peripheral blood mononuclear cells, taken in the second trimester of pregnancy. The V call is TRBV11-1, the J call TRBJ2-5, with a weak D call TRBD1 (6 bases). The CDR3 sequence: CASSLAQGKSETQYF. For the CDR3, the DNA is TGTGCCAGCAGCTTAGCACAGGGAAAATCGGAGACCCAGTACTTC.